Each of the 11 T cell receptor beta chains below was sequenced from the same sample in a study of tumor-infiltrating lymphocytes in primary liver carcinoma. The investigators made TCR beta cDNA from roughly 0.55 ug total RNA, using a constant-region primer. Modified slightly, ARM-PCR produced TCR beta libraries over three nested multiplex PCR rounds. Use of TRBV1-TRBV30 forward primers with a C-beta reverse primer characterized the first two PCR rounds, which lasted roughly 9 cycles each. TCRdb reanalysed the multiplex PCR reads using MiXCR and keeps one entry per CDR3 protein. The table includes 50,000 to 70,000 distinct CDR3 sequences, 55% to 75% detected once. Scientists recovered RNA and DNA together from roughly 20-30 mg of unsorted bulk tissue. Sequenced sample: liver tumor tissue from sampling region 2. Subset of the sample: tumor region T2, inferior pole. These receptors were collected from a man aged 35 to 55 with primary liver carcinoma and hepatitis B virus infection.

Comments on this clonotype: An end of the junction differs from the germline gene, which may be a read error. This chain links TRBV5-5 with TRBJ2-1, with TRBD1 as a possible D gene (5 bases). This CDR3 contains 15 residues. CDR1 and CDR2 (germline): SGHKS, YYEKEE (reference sequence). The CDR3: CASSPGQAYYNEHFF. The CDR3 DNA is TGTGCCAGCAGCCCTGGACAAGCTTACTACAATGAGCACTTCTTC.

Concerning this clonotype itself: This may stem from a read error, because a much larger clone lies one nucleotide away. The rearrangement uses TRBV11-2 and TRBJ1-3; no reliable D call. There are 14 residues in the CDR3. Germline V gene data show CDR1 as SGHAT and CDR2 as FQNNGV. The CDR3 bases are TGTGCCAGCAGCTTGACCTCGCCTGGAAAAACCATATATTTT. Translated, it gives CASSLTSPGKTIYF.

As to this clonotype: This sequence may be a read error, since a much larger clone differs from it by one base. The rearrangement joins TRBV6-2 or TRBV6-3 to TRBJ2-1, with D possibly being TRBD1 (5 bases). CDR1 is MNHEY, CDR2 SVGEGT, per germline. Trimming left V 2 bases short and J 8 bases short, with 13 bases between. The CDR3 has 14 amino acids. The CDR3 DNA sequence: TGTGCCAGCAGTTACGCGACAGATGCTTATGAGCAGTTCTTC. Translated: CASSYATDAYEQFF.

The rearrangement joins TRBV6-1 to TRBJ2-3, with TRBD2 matching over 9 bases. The ends lost 8 bases at V and 5 bases at J; junction bases unmatched: 8. CDR1 and CDR2 from the germline V gene are MNHNS and SASEGT. This CDR3 spans 14 amino acids. The CDR3 loop reads CASQRRGGKDTQYF. CDR3 nucleotide sequence: TGTGCCAGCCAACGGCGGGGGGGGAAAGATACGCAGTATTTT.

This clonotype was picked up a small number of times. This chain joins TRBV2 and TRBJ1-2; D is undetermined. V dropped 7 bases and J dropped 2 bases, with 5 bases sitting between them. The CDR3 sequence is 11 residues long. The germline V gene encodes CDR1 SNHLY and CDR2 FYNNEI. CDR3 amino acids: CASTPNYGYTF. The CDR3 coding sequence is TGTGCCAGCACACCAAACTATGGCTACACCTTC.

A note on this clonotype: Because the CDR3 is missing its conserved closing phenylalanine or tryptophan, this is likely a read error. CDR3 DNA: TGTGCCAGCAGTGTGGACAGGGAGAATGAAAAACTGTTTATT. Protein product: CASSVDRENEKLFI. The chain is built from TRBV6-1 and TRBJ1-4; 8 bases agree with TRBD1. The length of the CDR3 is 14 residues. The V and J ends lost 4 bases and 5 bases, in that order; junction bases with no gene match: 3. Germline values: CDR1 MNHNS, CDR2 SASEGT.

A remark on this clonotype: A much bigger clone sits one base away, suggesting this may be a read error. The chain carries TRBV5-4 and TRBJ2-1; D not certain. Between the trimmed V and J ends, which lost 5 bases and 1 base, there was a span of 1 base. This CDR3 comprises 11 residues. CDR1 is SGHNT, CDR2 YYREEE, per germline (reference sequence). The CDR3 sequence is CASRSYNEQFF. Here the CDR3 DNA reads TGTGCCAGCAGATCCTACAATGAGCAGTTCTTC. Complete variable domain (other parts from reference TRBV5-4 and TRBJ2-1): ETGVTQSPTHLIKTRGQQVTLRCSSQSGHNTVSWYQQALGQGPQFIFQYYREEENGRGNFPPRFSGLQFPNYSSELNVNALELDDSALYLCASRSYNEQFFGPGTRLTVL.

Points on this clonotype: A junction boundary mismatches the germline segment, possibly from a read error. The rearrangement joins TRBV6-5 to TRBJ2-5, with D maybe TRBD2 (6 bases). CDR1 MNHEY and CDR2 SVGAGI come from the germline V gene. This CDR3 is built from 13 residues. The CDR3 loop reads CASSFGRGETKYF. The CDR3, as DNA: TGTGCCAGCAGTTTCGGGAGAGGGGAGACCAAGTACTTC.

This clonotype was recorded a few times. An end of the junction differs from the germline gene, which may be a read error. This sequence joins TRBV6-1 and TRBJ1-2; D remains ambiguous. Germline V CDR1 and CDR2: MNHNS, SASEGT. The CDR3 loop spans 14 amino acids. The CDR3 coding sequence is TGTGCCAGCAGGCCACAGATCCAAAGCTATGGCTGCACCTTT. It translates to CASRPQIQSYGCTF.

Worth noting for this clonotype: A read error is likely, as this CDR3 ends without the conserved phenylalanine or tryptophan. The chain has TRBV6-6 and TRBJ2-1, with 8 nucleotides matching TRBD1. Germline loops: CDR1 MNHNY, CDR2 SVGAGI (reference sequence). CDR3 length: 17 residues. Trimming cost V 5 bases and J 3 bases; bases outside gene matches: 12. CDR3 sequence: CASSPLTPGQGYNEQFL. The CDR3, as DNA: TGTGCCAGCAGTCCCCTTACCCCAGGACAGGGCTACAATGAGCAGTTCCTC.

This clonotype showed up just a few times. One end of the junction varies from germline; a read error may be responsible. This sequence joins TRBV28 and TRBJ2-5; 8 nucleotides agree with TRBD2. The CDR3 consists of 17 residues. Germline V gives CDR1 MDHEN, CDR2 SYDVKM. This CDR3 reads CAGSLLVGSGMVETQYF. As DNA, the CDR3 is TGTGCCGGCAGTTTACTTGTCGGTAGCGGGATGGTTGAGACCCAGTACTTC.